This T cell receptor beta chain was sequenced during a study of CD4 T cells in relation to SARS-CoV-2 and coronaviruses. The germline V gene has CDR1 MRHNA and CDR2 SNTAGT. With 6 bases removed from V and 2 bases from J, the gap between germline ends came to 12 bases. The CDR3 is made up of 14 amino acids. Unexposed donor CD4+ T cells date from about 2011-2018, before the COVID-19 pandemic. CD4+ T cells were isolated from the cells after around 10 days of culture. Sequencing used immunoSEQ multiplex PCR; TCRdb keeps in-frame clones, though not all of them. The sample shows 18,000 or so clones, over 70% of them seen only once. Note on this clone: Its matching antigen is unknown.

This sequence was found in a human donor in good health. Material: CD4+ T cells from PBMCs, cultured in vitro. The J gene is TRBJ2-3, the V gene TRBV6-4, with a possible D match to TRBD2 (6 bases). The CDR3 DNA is TGTGCCAGCAGCCGCGGGGAACCCACAGATACGCAGTATTTT. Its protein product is CASSRGEPTDTQYF.